This T cell receptor beta chain appears in the sequencing data of a study of CD8 T cells in ankylosing spondylitis. Unmatched junction bases numbered 4, after V lost 4 bases and J lost 4 bases. The CDR3 sequence is 13 residues long. Germline lookup yields CDR1 LGHNA and CDR2 YNFKEQ. Points from the study as a whole: Disease-associated clonotypes exhibited CD8+ identity and were relatively infrequent in peripheral blood.

TCRdb re-called the 5' RACE reads through MiXCR, storing one row per CDR3 protein. The data hold approximately 260,000 distinct CDR3 sequences, with roughly 18% observed a single time. Remarks on this clonotype: Its specificity is unknown. This clone may be a read error of a much larger clone one base away.

This TCR came from a male donor with ankylosing spondylitis or in good health (not recorded which). The sample taken for sequencing was blood, either unsorted or a sorted T cell fraction (not recorded which). The chain has TRBV4-2 and TRBJ2-7, with 7 bases identical to TRBD1. The chain's CDR3 is CASSPGTEYEQYF. The CDR3 nucleotides read TGTGCCAGCAGCCCCGGGACAGAATACGAGCAGTACTTC.